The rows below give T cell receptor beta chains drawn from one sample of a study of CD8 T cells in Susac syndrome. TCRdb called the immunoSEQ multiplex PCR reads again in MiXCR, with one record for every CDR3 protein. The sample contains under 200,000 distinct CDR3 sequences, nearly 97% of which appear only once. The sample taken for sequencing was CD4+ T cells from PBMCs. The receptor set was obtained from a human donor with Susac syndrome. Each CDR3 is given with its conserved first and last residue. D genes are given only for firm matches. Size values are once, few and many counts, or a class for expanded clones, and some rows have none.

CDR3 protein: CASSFGTGNNEQFF
CDR3 DNA: TGTGCCAGCAGCTTCGGGACAGGTAACAATGAGCAGTTCTTC
V gene: TRBV27
J gene: TRBJ2-1
clone size: NA
D gene: TRBD1

CDR3 protein: CAIKGDTENTEAFF
CDR3 DNA: TGTGCCATCAAAGGGGACACAGAGAACACTGAAGCTTTCTTT
V gene: TRBV10-3
J gene: TRBJ1-1
clone size: once
D gene: NA

CDR3 protein: CASCRGLEHRELFF
CDR3 DNA: TGTGCCAGCTGTCGGGGACTAGAACACCGGGAGCTGTTTTTT
V gene: TRBV3-1
J gene: TRBJ2-2
clone size: once
D gene: TRBD2

CDR3 protein: CASSMDRGTTEAFF
CDR3 DNA: TGTGCCAGTAGTATGGACCGAGGGACAACTGAAGCTTTCTTT
V gene: TRBV19
J gene: TRBJ1-1
clone size: once
D gene: NA

CDR3 protein: CASSLGPSTDTQYF
CDR3 DNA: TGTGCTAGCAGCTTAGGGCCTAGCACAGATACGCAGTATTTT
V gene: TRBV11-3
J gene: TRBJ2-3
clone size: NA
D gene: NA

CDR3 protein: CASSSSRTGNEQFF
CDR3 DNA: TGTGCCAGCAGTTCGTCCAGAACTGGTAATGAGCAGTTCTTC
V gene: TRBV6-5
J gene: TRBJ2-1
clone size: NA
D gene: NA

CDR3 protein: CASSLGGEGPASYEQYF
CDR3 DNA: TGTGCCAGCAGCTTAGGCGGGGAGGGGCCAGCGTCTTACGAGCAGTACTTC
V gene: TRBV7-8
J gene: TRBJ2-7
clone size: NA
D gene: TRBD2

CDR3 protein: CATSGWPGNEQFF
CDR3 DNA: TGCGCCACCTCAGGCTGGCCCGGAAATGAGCAGTTCTTC
V gene: TRBV5-1
J gene: TRBJ2-1
clone size: NA
D gene: NA

CDR3 protein: CASSRGQGLTYEQYF
CDR3 DNA: TGTGCCAGCAGCAGAGGACAGGGGCTGACCTACGAGCAGTACTTC
V gene: TRBV3-1
J gene: TRBJ2-7
clone size: NA
D gene: TRBD1

CDR3 protein: CSVERTLNYGYTF
CDR3 DNA: TGCAGCGTTGAGAGGACGCTTAACTATGGCTACACCTTC
V gene: TRBV29-1
J gene: TRBJ1-2
clone size: NA
D gene: NA

CDR3 protein: CASSQDPDRANTGELFF
CDR3 DNA: TGCGCCAGCAGCCAAGATCCGGACAGGGCTAACACCGGGGAGCTGTTTTTT
V gene: TRBV4-1
J gene: TRBJ2-2
clone size: NA
D gene: TRBD1

CDR3 protein: CASSIGGRVYGYTF
CDR3 DNA: TGCGCCAGCAGCATTGGGGGCAGGGTATATGGCTACACCTTC
V gene: TRBV5-1
J gene: TRBJ1-2
clone size: NA
D gene: NA

CDR3 protein: CASSPMTGLYGYTF
CDR3 DNA: TGTGCCAGCAGCCCAATGACAGGGCTGTATGGCTACACCTTC
V gene: TRBV5-6
J gene: TRBJ1-2
clone size: NA
D gene: TRBD1

CDR3 protein: CASSSLSGKETQYF
CDR3 DNA: TGCGCCAGCAGTTCCTTAAGCGGGAAAGAGACCCAGTACTTC
V gene: TRBV10-2
J gene: TRBJ2-5
clone size: NA
D gene: TRBD2

CDR3 protein: CSATLAGRTDTQYF
CDR3 DNA: TGCAGTGCTACACTAGCTGGACGCACAGATACGCAGTATTTT
V gene: TRBV20-1
J gene: TRBJ2-3
clone size: NA
D gene: NA

CDR3 protein: CASSIVGGARNEQFF
CDR3 DNA: TGTGCCAGTAGTATAGTAGGGGGGGCCCGGAATGAGCAGTTCTTC
V gene: TRBV19
J gene: TRBJ2-1
clone size: NA
D gene: NA

CDR3 protein: CSVEVQVLGVETQYF
CDR3 DNA: TGCAGCGTTGAGGTTCAGGTCCTGGGGGTAGAGACCCAGTACTTC
V gene: TRBV29-1
J gene: TRBJ2-5
clone size: NA
D gene: NA

CDR3 protein: CASSWGWRGSIGYTF
CDR3 DNA: TGTGCCAGCAGCTGGGGATGGAGGGGGAGCATCGGCTACACCTTC
V gene: TRBV5-8
J gene: TRBJ1-2
clone size: NA
D gene: NA

CDR3 protein: CAWSVGNRQGEKLFF
CDR3 DNA: TGTGCCTGGAGTGTAGGTAACAGGCAGGGTGAAAAACTGTTTTTT
V gene: TRBV30
J gene: TRBJ1-4
clone size: NA
D gene: NA

CDR3 protein: CASSPRGGDYQETQYF
CDR3 DNA: TGTGCCAGCAGCCCCCGCGGGGGTGACTACCAAGAGACCCAGTACTTC
V gene: TRBV9
J gene: TRBJ2-5
clone size: NA
D gene: TRBD2

CDR3 protein: CASSQNNEQFF
CDR3 DNA: TGTGCCAGCAGCCAGAACAATGAGCAGTTCTTC
V gene: TRBV7-6
J gene: TRBJ2-1
clone size: NA
D gene: NA

CDR3 protein: CASSQLRGNNEQFF
CDR3 DNA: TGTGCCAGCAGCCAATTACGTGGGAACAATGAGCAGTTCTTC
V gene: TRBV3-1
J gene: TRBJ2-1
clone size: NA
D gene: NA

CDR3 protein: CASSLTRSSYNSPLHF
CDR3 DNA: TGTGCCAGCAGCCTGACCCGGAGCTCCTATAATTCACCCCTCCACTTT
V gene: TRBV14
J gene: TRBJ1-6
clone size: NA
D gene: NA

CDR3 protein: CASSPIKGNEQYF
CDR3 DNA: TGTGCCAGCTCACCGATCAAGGGGAACGAGCAGTACTTC
V gene: TRBV18
J gene: TRBJ2-7
clone size: NA
D gene: NA

CDR3 protein: CASSLQGTEAFF
CDR3 DNA: TGCGCCAGCAGCCTACAGGGGACTGAAGCTTTCTTT
V gene: TRBV5-1
J gene: TRBJ1-1
clone size: NA
D gene: TRBD1

CDR3 protein: CASRPKADHAKNIQYF
CDR3 DNA: TGTGCCAGCAGGCCGAAAGCTGACCACGCCAAAAACATTCAGTACTTC
V gene: TRBV7-2
J gene: TRBJ2-4
clone size: NA
D gene: NA

CDR3 protein: CASSLHPPLEQYF
CDR3 DNA: TGTGCCAGCAGCTTACATCCACCCTTGGAGCAGTACTTC
V gene: TRBV11-2
J gene: TRBJ2-7
clone size: NA
D gene: NA

CDR3 protein: CSAHGGGNTGELFF
CDR3 DNA: TGCAGTGCTCATGGGGGGGGAAACACCGGGGAGCTGTTTTTT
V gene: TRBV20-1
J gene: TRBJ2-2
clone size: NA
D gene: TRBD2

CDR3 protein: CASSQVGGGETQYF
CDR3 DNA: TGTGCCAGCAGCCAAGTTGGAGGTGGAGAGACCCAGTACTTC
V gene: TRBV14
J gene: TRBJ2-5
clone size: NA
D gene: NA

CDR3 protein: CAIWEGVETQYF
CDR3 DNA: TGTGCCATATGGGAGGGGGTAGAGACCCAGTACTTC
V gene: TRBV2
J gene: TRBJ2-5
clone size: NA
D gene: NA

CDR3 protein: CSARDPGTSGGNEQFF
CDR3 DNA: TGCAGTGCTAGAGACCCCGGGACTAGCGGGGGGAATGAGCAGTTCTTC
V gene: TRBV20-1
J gene: TRBJ2-1
clone size: NA
D gene: TRBD2

CDR3 protein: CASSFDLSHEQYF
CDR3 DNA: TGTGCCAGCAGTTTTGACCTCTCCCACGAGCAGTACTTC
V gene: TRBV12-3/TRBV12-4
J gene: TRBJ2-7
clone size: NA
D gene: NA

CDR3 protein: CASSPPRRSGGGTDTQYF
CDR3 DNA: TGTGCCAGCAGCCCCCCGAGGAGGAGCGGGGGGGGCACAGATACGCAGTATTTT
V gene: TRBV4-2
J gene: TRBJ2-3
clone size: NA
D gene: TRBD2

CDR3 protein: CASSFGTGADQPQHF
CDR3 DNA: TGTGCCAGCAGTTTCGGGACAGGAGCAGATCAGCCCCAGCATTTT
V gene: TRBV6-5
J gene: TRBJ1-5
clone size: NA
D gene: TRBD1

CDR3 protein: CASSPQGTSAGTGELFF
CDR3 DNA: TGTGCCAGCTCACCACAGGGGACATCCGCGGGCACCGGGGAGCTGTTTTTT
V gene: TRBV18
J gene: TRBJ2-2
clone size: NA
D gene: NA

CDR3 protein: CASTGWDWSSYEQYF
CDR3 DNA: TGTGCCAGCACCGGATGGGACTGGAGCTCCTACGAGCAGTACTTC
V gene: TRBV11-2
J gene: TRBJ2-7
clone size: NA
D gene: NA

CDR3 protein: CASSLLGGQPQHF
CDR3 DNA: TGTGCCAGCAGTTTGCTGGGGGGTCAGCCCCAGCATTTT
V gene: TRBV28
J gene: TRBJ1-5
clone size: NA
D gene: NA

CDR3 protein: CAWREGAQTEAFF
CDR3 DNA: TGTGCCTGGAGGGAGGGGGCGCAAACTGAAGCTTTCTTT
V gene: TRBV30
J gene: TRBJ1-1
clone size: NA
D gene: TRBD1

CDR3 protein: CASPVGANYGYTF
CDR3 DNA: TGTGCCAGCCCGGTCGGCGCAAACTATGGCTACACCTTC
V gene: TRBV11-1
J gene: TRBJ1-2
clone size: once
D gene: NA

CDR3 protein: CASRERGKDTQYF
CDR3 DNA: TGCGCCAGCAGAGAGCGGGGGAAGGATACGCAGTATTTT
V gene: TRBV10-2
J gene: TRBJ2-3
clone size: NA
D gene: TRBD2

CDR3 protein: CASSQSRNHETQYF
CDR3 DNA: TGTGCCAGCAGCCAAAGCAGGAATCATGAGACCCAGTACTTC
V gene: TRBV3-1
J gene: TRBJ2-5
clone size: NA
D gene: NA

CDR3 protein: CASSSDGSWSYNSPLHF
CDR3 DNA: TGTGCCAGCAGCTCCGATGGTAGTTGGTCCTATAATTCACCCCTCCACTTT
V gene: TRBV5-6
J gene: TRBJ1-6
clone size: once
D gene: NA

CDR3 protein: CAWSAGTAGNTIYF
CDR3 DNA: TGTGCCTGGAGTGCCGGGACAGCTGGAAACACCATATATTTT
V gene: TRBV30
J gene: TRBJ1-3
clone size: NA
D gene: TRBD1

CDR3 protein: CASSASGETQYF
CDR3 DNA: TGTGCCAGCAGCGCTAGCGGGGAGACCCAGTACTTC
V gene: TRBV27
J gene: TRBJ2-5
clone size: NA
D gene: TRBD2

CDR3 protein: CASSLSGGVETQYF
CDR3 DNA: TGCGCCAGCAGCTTGTCCGGGGGGGTTGAGACCCAGTACTTC
V gene: TRBV5-1
J gene: TRBJ2-5
clone size: NA
D gene: TRBD2

CDR3 protein: CASSLNRATGELFF
CDR3 DNA: TGTGCCAGCAGTTTGAACAGGGCCACCGGGGAGCTGTTTTTT
V gene: TRBV12-3/TRBV12-4
J gene: TRBJ2-2
clone size: NA
D gene: NA

CDR3 protein: CSVDLRGASEQYF
CDR3 DNA: TGCAGCGTTGATCTTCGGGGGGCCTCCGAGCAGTACTTC
V gene: TRBV29-1
J gene: TRBJ2-7
clone size: NA
D gene: NA

CDR3 protein: CASSPMGQGVITGELFF
CDR3 DNA: TGTGCCAGCAGCCCGATGGGACAGGGGGTTATCACCGGGGAGCTGTTTTTT
V gene: TRBV5-4
J gene: TRBJ2-2
clone size: once
D gene: TRBD1

CDR3 protein: CASSQAGGTSNTGELFF
CDR3 DNA: TGTGCCAGCAGCCAAGCGGGGGGCACCTCGAACACCGGGGAGCTGTTTTTT
V gene: TRBV3-1
J gene: TRBJ2-2
clone size: NA
D gene: NA

CDR3 protein: CASSQEGAVNEQFF
CDR3 DNA: TGTGCCAGCAGCCAAGAAGGAGCCGTCAATGAGCAGTTCTTC
V gene: TRBV4-2
J gene: TRBJ2-1
clone size: NA
D gene: NA

CDR3 protein: CASSLASTGPGELFF
CDR3 DNA: TGTGCCAGCAGCTTGGCTTCGACAGGCCCCGGGGAGCTGTTTTTT
V gene: TRBV7-2
J gene: TRBJ2-2
clone size: NA
D gene: NA

CDR3 protein: CSAQGNEQFF
CDR3 DNA: TGCAGTGCCCAGGGGAATGAGCAGTTCTTC
V gene: TRBV20-1
J gene: TRBJ2-1
clone size: NA
D gene: NA

CDR3 protein: CASSSGTELSPLHF
CDR3 DNA: TGTGCCAGCAGCTCCGGGACAGAGCTTTCACCCCTCCACTTT
V gene: TRBV7-8
J gene: TRBJ1-6
clone size: NA
D gene: TRBD1

CDR3 protein: CASSFRGGGRTRTDTQYF
CDR3 DNA: TGTGCCAGCAGCTTCCGCGGGGGCGGGCGGACAAGAACAGATACGCAGTATTTT
V gene: TRBV11-2
J gene: TRBJ2-3
clone size: NA
D gene: NA

CDR3 protein: CSVGAQGTRTYEQYF
CDR3 DNA: TGCAGCGTTGGGGCGCAGGGCACTCGAACCTACGAGCAGTACTTC
V gene: TRBV29-1
J gene: TRBJ2-7
clone size: NA
D gene: NA